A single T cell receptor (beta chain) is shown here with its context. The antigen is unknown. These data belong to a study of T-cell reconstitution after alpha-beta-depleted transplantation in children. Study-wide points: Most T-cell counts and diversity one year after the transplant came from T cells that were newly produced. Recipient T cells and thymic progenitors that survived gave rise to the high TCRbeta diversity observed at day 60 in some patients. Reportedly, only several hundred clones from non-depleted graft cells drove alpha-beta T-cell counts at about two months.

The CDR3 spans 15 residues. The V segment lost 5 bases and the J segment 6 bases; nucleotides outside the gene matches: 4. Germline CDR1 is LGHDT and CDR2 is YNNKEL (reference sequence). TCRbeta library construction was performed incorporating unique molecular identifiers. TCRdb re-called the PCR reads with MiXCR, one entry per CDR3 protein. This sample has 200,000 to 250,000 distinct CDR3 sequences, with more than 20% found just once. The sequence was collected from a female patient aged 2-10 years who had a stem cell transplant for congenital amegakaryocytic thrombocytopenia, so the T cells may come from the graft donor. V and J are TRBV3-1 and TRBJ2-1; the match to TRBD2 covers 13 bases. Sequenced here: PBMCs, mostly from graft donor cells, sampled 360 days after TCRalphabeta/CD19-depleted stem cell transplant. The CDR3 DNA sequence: TGTGCCAGCAGCTCTACTAGCGGGGGGGCCAATGAGCAGTTCTTC. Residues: CASSSTSGGANEQFF.